This T cell receptor (beta chain) was recovered during a study of TIL therapy for anti-PD-1-resistant metastatic lung cancer. Study-wide background: Tumors were harvested before any PD-1/PD-L1 blockade. By whole-exome sequencing, median non-synonymous tumor mutation burden was under 1.9 mutations per megabase. Median patient age was 54, ranging roughly 38-75 years. Half of patients were current or former smokers.

The libraries were made with immunoSEQ v3. Data came from immunoSEQ multiplex PCR; TCRdb stores just in-frame clones and leaves some out. The repertoire has around 50,000 clones, less than 75% of them found once; the top ten carry 1.5% to 2%. The CDR3 has 15 amino acids. The germline gives CDR1 SGDLS, CDR2 YYNGEE. Trimming took off 4 bases at V and 0 bases at J, with 11 bases between the two ends. The time point denotes: pre-treatment sample, taken before nivolumab and TIL therapy. This clone is medium-sized. This specimen includes other DNA sequences encoding the same CDR3. The chain joins TRBV9 to TRBJ2-1, with D tentatively TRBD1 (6 bases). The sequence derives from a person aged 25-80 years with non-small cell lung cancer. The specimen comprised blood, sampled at baseline. Written as DNA, the CDR3 is TGTGCCAGCAGCCCCCAGGGGAACTCCTACAATGAGCAGTTCTTC. Residues: CASSPQGNSYNEQFF.